This T cell receptor (beta chain) originates from a study of blood T cell repertoires in COVID-19. Germline CDR1 is GTSNPN and CDR2 is SVGIG (reference sequence). Trimming took off 2 bases at V and 5 bases at J, with 18 bases between the two ends. The CDR3 has 15 amino acids. This clone rates as medium-sized. The method was immunoSEQ multiplex PCR; TCRdb's version includes in-frame clones alone and lacks a portion of them. The sample has around 190,000 clones, 70% to 85% seen once; the top ten hold less than 15%. The sample taken for sequencing was peripheral blood. The J gene is TRBJ1-1, the V gene TRBV30; D possibly corresponds to TRBD1 (6 bases). This receptor was taken from a human donor in a cohort sampled during active COVID-19. This chain's CDR3 is CAWSIGGAAGTEAFF. In nucleotides, the CDR3 is TGTGCCTGGAGTATCGGGGGGGCAGCTGGGACTGAAGCTTTCTTT. The variable domain in full, completed from reference TRBV30 and TRBJ1-1, reads SQTIHQWPATLVQPVGSPLSLECTVEGTSNPNLYWYRQAAGRGLQLLFYSVGIGQISSEVPQNLSASRPQDRQFILSSKKLLLSDSGFYLCAWSIGGAAGTEAFFGQGTRLTVV.